This entry describes one T cell receptor beta chain. What it binds is not known. This specimen comes from a study of T cell responses to AZD1222 COVID-19 vaccine. Using immunoSEQ multiplex PCR, the repertoire was profiled, and TCRdb retains in-frame clones only, with some absent. The sample has more than 30,000 clones; roughly nine tenths are singletons. Looked up from germline, CDR1 is KGHSH and CDR2 is LQKENI. V was trimmed by 8 bases and J by 1 base, leaving 12 bases between them. This CDR3 is 13 amino acids long. Findings and caveats of the study: Distributed over spike, vaccine-associated CD4 TCRs predominated at 160-218 and 743-854.

The receptor was isolated from an adult in good health. The sequenced sample was peripheral blood, obtained on day 0 of AZD1222 vaccination. This chain links TRBV18 with TRBJ2-7; D uncertain. The CDR3, as DNA: TGTGCCAGCGCTAGGCAGGATTCCTACGAGCAGTACTTC. Its translation is CASARQDSYEQYF.